These 5 T cell receptor beta chains came from one sample sequenced in a study of cytomegalovirus exposure and HLA in healthy donors. Both 60 Vbeta primers and 13 Jbeta primers went into the PCR. Data came from immunoSEQ multiplex PCR; TCRdb stores just in-frame clones and leaves some out. The sample yields about 180,000 clones, 80% seen once. Sequenced sample: PBMCs. These receptors all come from a girl under 18 in good health and CMV-seropositive.

This rearrangement joins TRBV19 to TRBJ1-2; TRBD1 matches 9 bases. V shed 6 bases, J shed 4 bases, and the junction held 6 bases outside the gene matches. The germline gives CDR1 LNHDA, CDR2 SQIVND (reference sequence). The CDR3 spans 14 residues. DNA for the CDR3: TGTGCCAGTAGGCCGGGACAGGGATTCTATGGCTACACCTTC. It is translated as CASRPGQGFYGYTF.

The rearrangement joins TRBV7-2 to TRBJ1-2; no clear D gene. Germline V CDR1 and CDR2: SGHTA, FQGNSA. Trimming pared 2 bases from V and 7 bases from J, leaving 11 bases between. This CDR3 is 13 amino acids long. CDR3 in DNA: TGTGCCAGCAGCTTACGAGGACTAGCTGGCTACACCTTC. Its translation: CASSLRGLAGYTF.

The rearrangement links TRBV5-6 to TRBJ2-7; D ambiguous. Germline assignment: CDR1 SGHDT and CDR2 YYEEEE. V lost 2 bases, J lost 0 bases, and 6 bases lay in between. There are 13 residues in the CDR3. The CDR3 bases are TGTGCCAGCAGCTTATTCCTCTCCTACGAGCAGTACTTC. Protein: CASSLFLSYEQYF.

This clone was observed a single time. The chain is built from TRBV27 and TRBJ2-5, with D possibly being TRBD1 (5 bases). This CDR3 is 14 amino acids long. Trimming took off 6 bases at V and 5 bases at J, with 16 bases between the two ends. Germline-derived CDR1 and CDR2 are MNHEY and SMNVEV (reference sequence). The DNA for the CDR3 is TGTGCCAGCAGAACAACAGGATATTTGGAGACCCAGTACTTC. As protein: CASRTTGYLETQYF.

The J gene is TRBJ2-7, the V gene TRBV10-1; 10 bases map to TRBD1. Unmatched junction bases numbered 5, after V lost 1 base and J lost 2 bases. The CDR3 spans 16 residues. Germline V gene sequence: CDR1 WNHNN, CDR2 SYGVQD (reference sequence). Here the CDR3 DNA reads TGCGCCAGCAGTGAGTACTCAGACAGGGGGCCCTACGAGCAGTACTTC. Protein sequence: CASSEYSDRGPYEQYF.